The rows below give T cell receptor beta chains drawn from one sample of a study of cytomegalovirus exposure and HLA in healthy donors. The method was immunoSEQ multiplex PCR; TCRdb's version includes in-frame clones alone and lacks a portion of them. The sample contains over 110,000 clones, around 77% of which appear only once. Sequenced material: PBMCs. The receptors stem from a man aged 18 to 30 in good health and CMV-seronegative. Each CDR3 is given with its conserved first and last residue. The order of the fields is V gene, J gene, D gene, clone size, CDR3 protein, CDR3 DNA. A D gene is named only where the DNA matches it firmly. Only some rows state a clone size, as once, few, many or a class for expanded clones.

V: TRBV15; J: TRBJ2-5; D: -; size: -; CDR3: CATSRDSHPLGTQYF; DNA: TGTGCCACCAGCAGAGATAGCCACCCCCTGGGGACCCAGTACTTC
V: TRBV2; J: TRBJ1-1; D: TRBD1; size: -; CDR3: CASSILTGTGLNTEAFF; DNA: TGTGCCAGCAGTATCTTAACCGGGACAGGGCTGAACACTGAAGCTTTCTTT
V: TRBV18; J: TRBJ2-2; D: -; size: -; CDR3: CASPPLPGTGELFF; DNA: TGTGCCAGCCCACCACTCCCGGGTACTGGGGAGCTGTTTTTT
V: TRBV19; J: TRBJ1-1; D: -; size: -; CDR3: CASSKDRLNTEAFF; DNA: TGTGCCAGTAGTAAGGACAGACTGAACACTGAAGCTTTCTTT
V: TRBV19; J: TRBJ2-6; D: TRBD1; size: -; CDR3: CASSIWGQGTLSGANVLTF; DNA: TGTGCCAGTAGTATCTGGGGACAGGGTACCCTCTCTGGGGCCAACGTCCTGACTTTC
V: TRBV11-2; J: TRBJ1-5; D: -; size: -; CDR3: CASSPTEIQPQHF; DNA: TGTGCCAGCAGCCCCACAGAGATTCAGCCCCAGCATTTT
V: TRBV12-5; J: TRBJ2-1; D: TRBD2; size: -; CDR3: CASGLAIAGGWNEQFF; DNA: TGTGCTAGTGGTTTAGCAATAGCGGGGGGGTGGAATGAGCAGTTCTTC
V: TRBV19; J: TRBJ2-4; D: -; size: once; CDR3: CASSIDLRANF; DNA: TGTGCCAGTAGTATAGATCTCAGGGCGAACTTC
V: TRBV10-3; J: TRBJ1-6; D: -; size: once; CDR3: CAISGSTRGGNSPLHF; DNA: TGTGCCATCAGCGGATCTACAAGGGGAGGTAATTCACCCCTCCACTTT
V: TRBV4-1; J: TRBJ2-5; D: -; size: -; CDR3: CASSQDPRETQYF; DNA: TGCGCCAGCAGCCAAGATCCCCGGGAGACCCAGTACTTC
V: TRBV6-1; J: TRBJ1-6; D: -; size: few; CDR3: CASKNRDIRNSPLHF; DNA: TGTGCCAGCAAAAACAGGGATATTCGGAATTCACCCCTCCACTTT
V: TRBV7-9; J: TRBJ1-1; D: TRBD1; size: -; CDR3: CASSSTGQGITEAFF; DNA: TGTGCCAGCAGCTCGACGGGACAGGGGATAACTGAAGCTTTCTTT
V: TRBV7-2; J: TRBJ1-3; D: -; size: -; CDR3: CASSLRVHGNTIYF; DNA: TGTGCCAGCAGCTTGAGGGTACACGGAAACACCATATATTTT
V: TRBV2; J: TRBJ2-5; D: -; size: -; CDR3: CASSEGRSQETQYF; DNA: TGTGCCAGCAGTGAGGGCAGAAGTCAAGAGACCCAGTACTTC
V: TRBV18; J: TRBJ1-2; D: -; size: once; CDR3: CASSPRGGNGYTF; DNA: TGTGCCAGCTCGCCCCGGGGGGGGAATGGCTACACCTTC
V: TRBV5-1; J: TRBJ2-4; D: -; size: -; CDR3: CASSLGPGIEAKNIQYF; DNA: TGCGCCAGCAGCTTGGGACCGGGAATCGAGGCCAAAAACATTCAGTACTTC
V: TRBV19; J: TRBJ2-1; D: -; size: -; CDR3: CASNAGGPNNEQFF; DNA: TGTGCCAGTAACGCCGGGGGGCCAAACAATGAGCAGTTCTTC
V: TRBV7-9; J: TRBJ2-5; D: -; size: -; CDR3: CASSSTAPYQETQYF; DNA: TGTGCCAGCAGCTCTACTGCCCCGTACCAAGAGACCCAGTACTTC
V: TRBV1; J: TRBJ1-3; D: -; size: once; CDR3: CTSSQPLAGGFGNTIYF; DNA: TGCACCAGCAGCCAACCCCTGGCAGGGGGCTTTGGAAACACCATATATTTT
V: TRBV2; J: TRBJ1-1; D: -; size: -; CDR3: CASSDPRGSAEAFF; DNA: TGTGCCAGCAGCGACCCCAGGGGTTCGGCTGAAGCTTTCTTT
V: TRBV6-5; J: TRBJ1-4; D: -; size: few; CDR3: CASGRVTNEKLFF; DNA: TGTGCCAGCGGCAGGGTGACTAATGAAAAACTGTTTTTT
V: TRBV6-5; J: TRBJ2-7; D: -; size: once; CDR3: CASSYGQGGYEQYF; DNA: TGTGCCAGCAGTTACGGGCAGGGGGGTTACGAGCAGTACTTC
V: TRBV7-9; J: TRBJ1-3; D: TRBD1; size: -; CDR3: CASSSPLRGQTFSGNTIYF; DNA: TGTGCCAGCAGCTCCCCTCTGCGGGGACAGACCTTCTCTGGAAACACCATATATTTT
V: TRBV2; J: TRBJ1-5; D: -; size: -; CDR3: CASRGMSDNQPQHF; DNA: TGTGCCAGCAGGGGCATGTCAGACAATCAGCCCCAGCATTTT
V: TRBV29-1; J: TRBJ1-3; D: -; size: -; CDR3: CSVLDRSNTIYF; DNA: TGCAGCGTCCTTGACAGGTCGAACACCATATATTTT
V: TRBV15; J: TRBJ2-7; D: TRBD1; size: -; CDR3: CATSIPGQGSYEQYF; DNA: TGTGCCACCAGCATCCCGGGACAGGGGTCCTACGAGCAGTACTTC
V: TRBV5-3; J: TRBJ1-2; D: TRBD1; size: -; CDR3: CARSLPGGRGREEGYTF; DNA: TGTGCCAGAAGCCTGCCGGGAGGGAGGGGGCGGGAGGAGGGCTACACCTTC
V: TRBV6-5; J: TRBJ2-2; D: TRBD2; size: -; CDR3: CASSYEAGGLAGELFF; DNA: TGTGCCAGCAGTTACGAAGCGGGGGGGCTGGCCGGGGAGCTGTTTTTT
V: TRBV5-4; J: TRBJ2-6; D: -; size: -; CDR3: CASSLVLRGREVLTF; DNA: TGTGCCAGCAGCTTGGTGCTTCGGGGAAGGGAGGTCCTGACTTTC
V: TRBV30; J: TRBJ2-7; D: -; size: -; CDR3: CAWGGWGSEQYF; DNA: TGTGCCTGGGGGGGGTGGGGGTCCGAGCAGTACTTC
V: TRBV27; J: TRBJ2-7; D: TRBD1; size: -; CDR3: CASSLGTGGYYEQYF; DNA: TGTGCCAGCAGTTTAGGCACAGGGGGCTACTACGAGCAGTACTTC
V: TRBV7-2; J: TRBJ1-6; D: -; size: -; CDR3: CASSPYRPGQYNSPLHF; DNA: TGTGCCAGCAGCCCTTACCGCCCGGGACAATATAATTCACCCCTCCACTTT
V: TRBV25-1; J: TRBJ1-2; D: -; size: -; CDR3: CASKREGFNYGYTF; DNA: TGTGCCAGCAAAAGGGAGGGCTTTAACTATGGCTACACCTTC
V: TRBV11-2; J: TRBJ1-5; D: TRBD1; size: -; CDR3: CASSAGTGGQPQHF; DNA: TGTGCCAGCAGCGCCGGGACAGGGGGTCAGCCCCAGCATTTT